The clone carrying this T cell receptor (beta chain) was seen many times. Unique molecular identifiers were used to barcode this TCRbeta library. TCRdb re-derived calls from the PCR reads in MiXCR, one entry per CDR3 protein. Of 200,000 to 250,000 distinct CDR3 sequences in the sample, about 7% were seen once. These data originate in a study of T-cell reconstitution after alpha-beta-depleted transplantation in children. Germline V gene data show CDR1 as SGHTA and CDR2 as FQGNSA. The CDR3 consists of 14 residues. Trimming pared 5 bases from V and 2 bases from J, leaving 11 bases between. Here the sequenced sample was PBMCs, taken before TCRalphabeta/CD19-depleted stem cell transplant. V is TRBV7-2 and J is TRBJ2-3, with D unresolved. This TCR derives from a boy aged 2 to 10 with acute lymphoblastic leukemia, due to receive a stem cell transplant. In DNA, the CDR3 is TGTGCCAGCAGCAGAACAGTCTTCACAGATACGCAGTATTTT. It yields the protein CASSRTVFTDTQYF. The full variable domain, rest sourced from reference TRBV7-2 and TRBJ2-3, is GAGVSQSPSNKVTEKGKDVELRCDPISGHTALYWYRQSLGQGLEFLIYFQGNSAPDKSGLPSDRFSAERTGGSVSTLTIQRTQQEDSAVYLCASSRTVFTDTQYFGPGTRLTVL.